The text below deals with one T cell receptor (beta chain). Samples came from healthy bone marrow donors. These data come from a study of cytomegalovirus exposure and HLA in healthy donors. CDR1 is SGHRS, CDR2 YFSETQ, per germline. This CDR3 contains 19 residues. J gave up 1 base and V 3 bases, and 14 bases lay outside the gene matches. The primer mix had 60 Vbeta and 13 Jbeta primers. The table came from immunoSEQ multiplex PCR; TCRdb's copy has only in-frame clones and leaves some out. The sample records 70,000 to 95,000 clones, approximately 56% being singletons. Sequencing was carried out using PBMCs. The rearrangement links TRBV5-1 to TRBJ2-2, with 8 bases aligning to TRBD2. The receptor's source is a woman aged 30 to 39 in good health and CMV-seropositive. CDR3 nucleotide sequence: TGCGCCAGCAGCTGGAGGACTAGCTCCGCCGACTTGAACACCGGGGAGCTGTTTTTT. This gives the protein CASSWRTSSADLNTGELFF.